The 20 T cell receptor beta chains in this list originate from one sample, sequenced in a study of blood T cell repertoires in COVID-19. Some clones are missing from TCRdb's copy, which holds only in-frame ones; the method was immunoSEQ multiplex PCR. The sample holds fewer than 700,000 clones, roughly 89% seen once. Sample: peripheral blood. These receptors all stem from a woman in her 50s with COVID-19, enrolled during active disease.

Points on this clone: The germline gene is not matched at one end of the junction; a read error may be the cause. The rearrangement links TRBV6-5 to TRBJ1-1; 7 bases are a match to TRBD1. This CDR3 region has 15 residues. Germline V CDR1 and CDR2: MNHEY, SVGAGI. CDR3 bases: TGTGCCAACAGTCCGAACAGGGGACCCTCTTCTGAAGCTTTCTTT. Translating it yields CANSPNRGPSSEAFF.

The chain employs TRBV14 and TRBJ1-2, with 7 bases identical to TRBD1. With V trimmed by 4 bases and J by 8 bases, 10 bases remained unmatched. The CDR3 runs 14 residues. Germline assignment: CDR1 SGHDN and CDR2 FVKESK. In DNA, the CDR3 is TGTGCCAGCAGCCGACAGGGCCGAGTAGGGGGCTACACCTTC. Translation gives CASSRQGRVGGYTF. The full variable domain, its missing parts supplied by reference TRBV14 and TRBJ1-2, is EAGVTQFPSHSVIEKGQTVTLRCDPISGHDNLYWYRRVMGKEIKFLLHFVKESKQDESGMPNNRFLAERTGGTYSTLKVQPAELEDSGVYFCASSRQGRVGGYTFGSGTRLTVV.

The chain has TRBV7-9 and TRBJ2-2, with D possibly matching TRBD2 (5 bases). Trimming shortened V by 5 bases and J by 1 base, and 14 bases separated the two germline ends. The length of the CDR3 is 16 residues. CDR1 and CDR2 from the germline V gene are SEHNR and FQNEAQ (reference sequence). The CDR3 loop is CASSPKLVLNTGELFF. The CDR3 region has the DNA TGTGCCAGCAGCCCAAAACTAGTTTTGAACACCGGGGAGCTGTTTTTT. The whole variable domain, remainder taken from reference TRBV7-9 and TRBJ2-2, is DTGVSQNPRHKITKRGQNVTFRCDPISEHNRLYWYRQTLGQGPEFLTYFQNEAQLEKSRLLSDRFSAERPKGSFSTLEIQRTEQGDSAMYLCASSPKLVLNTGELFFGEGSRLTVL.

The V gene is TRBV6-5, the J gene TRBJ1-5, with D possibly TRBD1 on 6 matching bases. Germline V gene sequence: CDR1 MNHEY, CDR2 SVGAGI. V lost 10 bases, J lost 7 bases, and 20 bases lay in between. CDR3 size: 14 residues. CDR3 DNA: TGTGCCACTCTGACGGGGGGCGGGGGGCAGCCCCAGCATTTT. It encodes CATLTGGGGQPQHF.

The chain links TRBV9 to TRBJ2-3; the D is unclear. This CDR3 is 14 amino acids long. The germline CDR1 and CDR2 sequences are SGDLS and YYNGEE. The V end lost 0 bases, the J end lost 1 base, and 6 bases lay between the germline ends. The CDR3 sequence: CASSVGARTDTQYF. CDR3 DNA sequence: TGTGCCAGCAGCGTAGGAGCACGCACAGATACGCAGTATTTT.

V is TRBV5-1 and J is TRBJ2-7, with 9 bases fitting TRBD1. V was clipped by 4 bases and J by 3 bases; unmatched bases: 8. Germline lookup yields CDR1 SGHRS and CDR2 YFSETQ. CDR3 length: 15 amino acids. The CDR3 is CASSPGQGVIYEQYF. The CDR3 region has the DNA TGCGCCAGCAGCCCGGGACAGGGCGTCATCTACGAGCAGTACTTC.

With respect to this clone: Different DNA sequences within this sample yield the same CDR3. The V gene is TRBV27, the J gene TRBJ1-2, with D uncertain. V was pared by 2 bases and J by 0 bases, with 7 bases between. Germline-derived CDR1 and CDR2 are MNHEY and SMNVEV (reference sequence). This CDR3 spans 14 amino acids. CDR3 protein: CASSLAGSNYGYTF. DNA for the CDR3: TGTGCCAGCAGTTTAGCCGGGTCTAACTATGGCTACACCTTC.

The chain links TRBV5-4 to TRBJ1-1; no firm D call. V lost 4 bases to trimming and J lost 8 bases, with 15 bases between them. Germline V gives CDR1 SGHNT, CDR2 YYREEE (reference sequence). This CDR3 has 13 amino acids. The CDR3 coding sequence is TGTGCCAGCAGCCTTGACACGCTTTTCGAAGCTTTCTTT. Its protein product is CASSLDTLFEAFF.

In regard to this clone: The same CDR3 is also encoded by other DNA sequences in this sample. The chain employs TRBV30 and TRBJ2-7, with TRBD2 as a possible D gene (6 bases). V was trimmed by 3 bases and J by 4 bases, leaving 10 bases between them. CDR3 length: 12 residues. Germline V gene data show CDR1 as GTSNPN and CDR2 as SVGIG (reference sequence). CDR3 nucleotides: TGTGCCTGGAGCCCTGGAGGGTACGAGCAGTACTTC. It yields the protein CAWSPGGYEQYF.

The rearrangement uses TRBV9 and TRBJ1-2; tentatively, D is TRBD1 (6 bases). V was trimmed by 4 bases and J by 8 bases, leaving 15 bases between them. Looked up from germline, CDR1 is SGDLS and CDR2 is YYNGEE. The CDR3 runs to 13 residues. In nucleotides, the CDR3 is TGTGCCAGCAGCCCAGGACAGTTCTCGGGCTACACCTTC. Translation gives CASSPGQFSGYTF.

The gene calls are TRBV27 and TRBJ1-4, with D uncertain. The V gene's germline CDR1 is MNHEY and CDR2 SMNVEV (reference sequence). CDR3 length equals 13 residues. V lost 6 bases and J 3 bases, leaving 8 bases between the germline ends. The CDR3 region is CASSRTSNEKLFF. DNA of the CDR3: TGTGCCAGCAGCCGCACTTCTAATGAAAAACTGTTTTTT.

The rearrangement joins TRBV5-1 to TRBJ1-1; possibly TRBD1 for D (6 bases). CDR1 and CDR2 from the germline V gene are SGHRS and YFSETQ. Trimming took 4 bases from V and 3 from J, leaving 10 bases between them. The CDR3 is 13 amino acids. The DNA of the CDR3 is TGCGCCAGCAGCCTTGGACAGTACACTGAAGCTTTCTTT. This sequence encodes CASSLGQYTEAFF.

The chain links TRBV7-8 to TRBJ2-3; 12 positions match TRBD2. CDR1 and CDR2 (germline): SGHVS, FQNEAQ. The CDR3 totals 18 residues. Trimming cost V 7 bases and J 0 bases; bases outside gene matches: 11. The CDR3 coding sequence is TGTGCCAGCACCCCCAGGCTAGCGGGGGGGTATAGCACAGATACGCAGTATTTT. Translation gives CASTPRLAGGYSTDTQYF. Combining the CDR3 with reference TRBV7-8 and TRBJ2-3 gives the whole variable domain GAGVSQSPRYKVAKRGQDVALRCDPISGHVSLFWYQQALGQGPEFLTYFQNEAQLDKSGLPSDRFFAERPEGSVSTLKIQRTQQEDSAVYLCASTPRLAGGYSTDTQYFGPGTRLTVL.

V is TRBV7-9 and J is TRBJ2-1, with D tentatively TRBD1 (5 bases). Trimming pared 4 bases from V and 8 bases from J, leaving 15 bases between. CDR1 and CDR2 (germline): SEHNR, FQNEAQ (reference sequence). This CDR3 is 14 amino acids long. In nucleotides, the CDR3 is TGTGCCAGCAGCTATGACCTAGGGGTCCATGAGCAGTTCTTC. It yields the protein CASSYDLGVHEQFF.

J is TRBJ1-2 and V is TRBV7-2; the match to TRBD1 covers 7 bases. The CDR3 sequence is 14 residues long. Germline assignment: CDR1 SGHTA and CDR2 FQGNSA. V shed 5 bases and J 3 bases; nucleotides not matched to a gene: 6. CDR3 residues: CASSRDRVDYGYTF. In nucleotides, the CDR3 is TGTGCCAGCAGCCGTGACAGGGTCGACTATGGCTACACCTTC.

The gene calls are TRBV7-2 and TRBJ2-3; 9 nucleotides agree with TRBD2. V shed 8 bases, J shed 5 bases, and the junction held 11 bases outside the gene matches. CDR1 is SGHTA and CDR2 is FQGNSA in the germline V gene. CDR3 length: 15 residues. CDR3 sequence: CASVAIAGVGDTQYF. The CDR3 nucleotides read TGTGCCAGCGTCGCTATAGCGGGGGTGGGAGATACGCAGTATTTT.

Regarding this clone: Its ends do not fully match the called genes, so a read error is possible. The chain links TRBV4-1 to TRBJ1-5; 10 bases fit TRBD1. The CDR3 totals 15 residues. Germline loops: CDR1 MGHRA, CDR2 YSYEKL. DNA of the CDR3: TGCGCCAGCAGCGAAGACAGGGGGCGAGGGCAGCCCCAGCATTTT. Protein product: CASSEDRGRGQPQHF.

The chain joins TRBV30 to TRBJ1-5; a possible D gene is TRBD1 (6 bases). Germline V gives CDR1 GTSNPN, CDR2 SVGIG (reference sequence). The CDR3 is 13 amino acids. V was shortened by 3 bases and J by 5 bases, with 11 bases between the two germline ends. The CDR3 region is CAWSPDSDQPQHF. The CDR3 bases are TGTGCCTGGAGCCCGGACAGTGATCAGCCCCAGCATTTT.

The chain is built from TRBV25-1 and TRBJ2-5; TRBD1 agrees at 7 bases. This CDR3 spans 14 amino acids. Trimming took 3 bases from V and 3 from J; bases not matched to a gene: 4. Germline V gene lookup returns CDR1 MGHDK and CDR2 SYGVNS. CDR3 in amino acids: CASSEDRSEETQYF. Here the CDR3 DNA reads TGTGCCAGCAGTGAGGACAGGTCGGAAGAGACCCAGTACTTC.

CDR3 loop: CASRRTGGLYNEQFF. CDR3 coding DNA: TGTGCCAGCAGGAGGACAGGGGGCCTATACAATGAGCAGTTCTTC. This chain connects TRBV2 to TRBJ2-1; 11 bases align to TRBD1. CDR1 is SNHLY, CDR2 FYNNEI, per germline. The junction had 5 bases not matched to a gene; V was cut back by 6 bases and J by 4 bases. The CDR3 sequence is 15 residues long.